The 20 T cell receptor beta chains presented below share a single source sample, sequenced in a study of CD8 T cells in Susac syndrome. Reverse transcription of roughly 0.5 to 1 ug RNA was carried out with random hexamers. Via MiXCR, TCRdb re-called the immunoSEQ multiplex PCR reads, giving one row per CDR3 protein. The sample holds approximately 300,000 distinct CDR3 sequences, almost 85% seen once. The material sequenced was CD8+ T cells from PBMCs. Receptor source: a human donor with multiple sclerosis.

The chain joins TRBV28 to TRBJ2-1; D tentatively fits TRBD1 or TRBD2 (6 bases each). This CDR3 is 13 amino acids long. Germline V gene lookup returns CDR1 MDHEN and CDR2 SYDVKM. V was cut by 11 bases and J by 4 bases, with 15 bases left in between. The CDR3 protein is CAGSGAGYNEQFF. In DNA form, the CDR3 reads TGTGCCGGCTCGGGGGCGGGGTACAATGAGCAGTTCTTC.

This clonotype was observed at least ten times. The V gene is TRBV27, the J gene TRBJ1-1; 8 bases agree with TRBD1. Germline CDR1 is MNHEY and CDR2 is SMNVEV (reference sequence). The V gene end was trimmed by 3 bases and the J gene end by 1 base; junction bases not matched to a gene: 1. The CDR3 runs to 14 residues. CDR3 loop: CASSFGTGNTEAFF. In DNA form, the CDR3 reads TGTGCCAGCAGTTTCGGGACAGGGAACACTGAAGCTTTCTTT.

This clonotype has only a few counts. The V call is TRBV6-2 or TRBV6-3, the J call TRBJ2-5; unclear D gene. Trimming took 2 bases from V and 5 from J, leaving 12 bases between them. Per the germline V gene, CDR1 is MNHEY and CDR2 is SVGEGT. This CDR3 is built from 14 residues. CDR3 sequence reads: CASSYVPTRETQYF. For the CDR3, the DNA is TGTGCCAGCAGTTACGTCCCGACACGTGAGACCCAGTACTTC.

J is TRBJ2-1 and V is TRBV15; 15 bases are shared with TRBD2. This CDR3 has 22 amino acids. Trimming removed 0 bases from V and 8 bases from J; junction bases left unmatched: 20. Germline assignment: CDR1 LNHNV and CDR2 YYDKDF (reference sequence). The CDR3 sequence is CATSRDRSIQGLAGGDPDEQFF. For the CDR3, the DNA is TGTGCCACCAGCAGAGATAGATCGATACAGGGACTAGCGGGAGGAGACCCAGATGAGCAGTTCTTC.

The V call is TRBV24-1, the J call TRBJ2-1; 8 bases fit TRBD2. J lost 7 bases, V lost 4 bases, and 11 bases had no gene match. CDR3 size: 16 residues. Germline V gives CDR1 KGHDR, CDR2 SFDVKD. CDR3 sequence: CATSDPLAGTGNEQFF. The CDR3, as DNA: TGTGCCACCAGTGACCCTTTAGCGGGAACGGGGAATGAGCAGTTCTTC.

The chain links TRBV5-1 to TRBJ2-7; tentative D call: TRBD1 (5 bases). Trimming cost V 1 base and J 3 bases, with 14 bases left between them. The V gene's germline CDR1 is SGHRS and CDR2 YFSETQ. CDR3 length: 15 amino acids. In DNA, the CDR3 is TGCGCCAGCAGCTTGACGACAGATTATGACTACGAGCAGTACTTC. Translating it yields CASSLTTDYDYEQYF.

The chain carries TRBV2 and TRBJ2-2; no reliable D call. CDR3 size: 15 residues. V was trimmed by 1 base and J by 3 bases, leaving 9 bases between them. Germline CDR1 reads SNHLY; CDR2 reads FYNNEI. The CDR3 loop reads CASSEGSAYTGELFF. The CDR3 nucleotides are TGTGCCAGCAGTGAAGGGTCAGCCTACACCGGGGAGCTGTTTTTT.

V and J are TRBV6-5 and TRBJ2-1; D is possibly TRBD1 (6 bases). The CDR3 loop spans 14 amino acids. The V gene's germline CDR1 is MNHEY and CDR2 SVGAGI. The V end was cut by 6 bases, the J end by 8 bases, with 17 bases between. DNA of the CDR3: TGTGCCAGCAGCCCCGGACAGTACGGGGATGAGCAGTTCTTC. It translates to CASSPGQYGDEQFF.

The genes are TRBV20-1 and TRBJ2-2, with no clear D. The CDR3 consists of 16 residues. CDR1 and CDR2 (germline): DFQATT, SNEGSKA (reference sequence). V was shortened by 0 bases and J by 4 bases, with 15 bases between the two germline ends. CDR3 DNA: TGCAGTGCTAGAGATCCCAGACGGTGGGGCACCGGGGAGCTGTTTTTT. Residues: CSARDPRRWGTGELFF.

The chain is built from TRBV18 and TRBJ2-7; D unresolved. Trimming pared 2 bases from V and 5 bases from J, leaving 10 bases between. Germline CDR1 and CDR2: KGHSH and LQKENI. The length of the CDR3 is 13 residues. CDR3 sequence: CASSPLGIDEQYF. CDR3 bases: TGTGCCAGCTCACCATTGGGGATCGACGAGCAGTACTTC.

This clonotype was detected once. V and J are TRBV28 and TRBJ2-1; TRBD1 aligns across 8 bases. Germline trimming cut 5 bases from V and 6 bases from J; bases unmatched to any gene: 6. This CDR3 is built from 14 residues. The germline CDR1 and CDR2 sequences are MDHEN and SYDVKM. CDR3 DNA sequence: TGTGCCAGCAGTCGACAGGGGCAATCCAATGAGCAGTTCTTC. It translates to CASSRQGQSNEQFF.

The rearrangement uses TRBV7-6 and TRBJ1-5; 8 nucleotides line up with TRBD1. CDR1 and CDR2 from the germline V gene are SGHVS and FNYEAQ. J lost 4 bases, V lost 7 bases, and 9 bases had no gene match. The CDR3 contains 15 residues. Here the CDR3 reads CASTLDQGANQPQHF. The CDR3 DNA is TGTGCCAGCACCCTAGATCAGGGGGCTAATCAGCCCCAGCATTTT.

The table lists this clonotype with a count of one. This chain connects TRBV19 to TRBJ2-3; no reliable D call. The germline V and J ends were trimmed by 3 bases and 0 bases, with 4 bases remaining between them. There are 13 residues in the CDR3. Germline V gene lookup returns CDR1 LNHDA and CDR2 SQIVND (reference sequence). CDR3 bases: TGTGCCAGTAGTATGGGGAGCACAGATACGCAGTATTTT. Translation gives CASSMGSTDTQYF.

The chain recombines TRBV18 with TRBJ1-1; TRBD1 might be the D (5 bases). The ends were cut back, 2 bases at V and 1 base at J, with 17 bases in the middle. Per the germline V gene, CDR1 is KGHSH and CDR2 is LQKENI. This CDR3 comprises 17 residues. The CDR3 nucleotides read TGTGCCAGCTCACCAACCCGGGGCAGTGCTCCGAACACTGAAGCTTTCTTT. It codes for CASSPTRGSAPNTEAFF.

This chain's CDR3 is CSARGRGRETQYF. Written as DNA, the CDR3 is TGCAGTGCTCGAGGCAGGGGGCGAGAGACCCAGTACTTC. This chain links TRBV20-1 with TRBJ2-5; TRBD1 matches at 8 bases. Germline values: CDR1 DFQATT, CDR2 SNEGSKA (reference sequence). The CDR3 loop spans 13 amino acids. V shed 5 bases and J 4 bases; nucleotides not matched to a gene: 6.

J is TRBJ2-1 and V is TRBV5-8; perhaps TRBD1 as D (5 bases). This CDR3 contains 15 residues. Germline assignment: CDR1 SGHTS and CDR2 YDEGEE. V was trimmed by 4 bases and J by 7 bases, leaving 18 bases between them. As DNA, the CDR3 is TGTGCCAGCAGCCTCAGGGTTGGATTTACAAATGAGCAGTTCTTC. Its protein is CASSLRVGFTNEQFF.

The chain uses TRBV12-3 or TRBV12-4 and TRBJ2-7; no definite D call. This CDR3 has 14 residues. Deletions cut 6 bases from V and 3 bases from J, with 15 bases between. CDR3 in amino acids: CASRNGRNYYEQYF. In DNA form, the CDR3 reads TGTGCCAGCAGAAACGGAAGAAATTACTACGAGCAGTACTTC.

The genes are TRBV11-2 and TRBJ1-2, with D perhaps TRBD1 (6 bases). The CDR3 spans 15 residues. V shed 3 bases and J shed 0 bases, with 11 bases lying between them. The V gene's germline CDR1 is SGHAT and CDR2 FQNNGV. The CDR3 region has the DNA TGTGCCAGCAGCTTCCCGGACAGTGCTAACTATGGCTACACCTTC. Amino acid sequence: CASSFPDSANYGYTF.

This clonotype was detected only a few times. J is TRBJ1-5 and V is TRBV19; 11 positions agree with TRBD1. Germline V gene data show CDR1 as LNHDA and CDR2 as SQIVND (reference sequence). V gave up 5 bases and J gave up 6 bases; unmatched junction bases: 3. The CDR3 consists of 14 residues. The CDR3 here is CASSPGTGGQPQHF. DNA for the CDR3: TGTGCCAGTAGTCCAGGGACAGGGGGTCAGCCCCAGCATTTT.

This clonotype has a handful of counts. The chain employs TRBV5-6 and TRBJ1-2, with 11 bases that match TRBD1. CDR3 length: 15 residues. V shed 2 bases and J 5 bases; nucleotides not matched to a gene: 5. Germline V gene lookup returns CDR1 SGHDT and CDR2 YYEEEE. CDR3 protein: CASSLYGQGAYGYTF. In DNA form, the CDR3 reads TGTGCCAGCAGCTTATATGGACAGGGGGCATATGGCTACACCTTC.